This TCR beta chain comes out of a study of T cell responses to AZD1222 COVID-19 vaccine. The assay was immunoSEQ multiplex PCR, and TCRdb's table has in-frame clones only and misses some. The data contain some 200,000 clones, approximately 93% of them singletons. The specimen comprised peripheral blood, sampled 28 days after the second AZD1222 dose. This TCR came from an adult who received the AZD1222 COVID-19 vaccine.

The CDR3 spells CASCLTAVSGYTF. The CDR3 DNA sequence: TGTGCCAGCTGCTTGACCGCCGTTTCGGGCTACACCTTC. The chain couples TRBV28 to TRBJ1-2; D call uncertain. V gave up 8 bases and J gave up 8 bases, with 18 bases separating them. The CDR3 covers 13 residues. The V gene's germline CDR1 is MDHEN and CDR2 SYDVKM.